This T cell receptor beta chain was captured by sequencing in a study of cytomegalovirus exposure and HLA in healthy donors. The CDR3 is 13 amino acids. CDR1 is MGHRA, CDR2 YSYEKL, per germline. Trimming took 6 bases from V and 5 from J, leaving 14 bases between them. Study outcomes and limitations: Associated with cytomegalovirus, according to the listing, were 150 to 200 TCR beta chains. Associated with HLA alleles at 0.05 false discovery rate in a later analysis were over 15,000 TCR beta sequences. Association of a missense DCLRE1C variant with TCR beta V- and J-gene trimming was reported in a later analysis.

Amplification used 60 Vbeta primers and 13 Jbeta primers. The data were produced by immunoSEQ multiplex PCR, yet TCRdb's version contains in-frame clones alone and is incomplete. The table records 180,000 or so clones, more than 65% of them present only once. Comments on this clone: Its target is not known.

The sequence derives from a male donor in good health and CMV-seronegative. The sample taken for sequencing was PBMCs. The gene calls are TRBV4-1 and TRBJ2-7; TRBD1 is a possible D gene (6 bases). For the CDR3, the DNA is TGCGCCAGCAGGCGAACAGGGCAGGACGAGCAGTACTTC. Amino acid sequence: CASRRTGQDEQYF.